Sequencing of this T cell receptor (beta chain) was carried out in a study of shared clonotypes between healthy human individuals. Naive-designated CD8 cells lacked CD45RO, were positively enriched for CCR7, and omitted terminally differentiated effector memory CD45RA+ cells. This was a deep-level run. Sequenced by immunoSEQ multiplex PCR; TCRdb stores in-frame clones only, minus some. The sample has 2 million to 2.5 million clones, about 93% seen once; the top ten hold more than 1.5%. CDR1 is SGHVS, CDR2 FQNEAQ, per germline. This CDR3 region has 16 residues. The V end was cut by 2 bases, the J end by 7 bases, with 17 bases between.

Sequencing was carried out using naive CD8+ T cells from PBMCs. V and J are TRBV7-8 and TRBJ2-2, with D maybe TRBD1 (6 bases). This receptor was identified in a man between 18 and 29 years old in good health. Some clones in this sample may be carry-over from other donors' samples. The CDR3 nucleotides read TGTGCCAGCAGCTTATTCTTGGACAGTGCCAGCGGGGAGCTGTTTTTT. Translated: CASSLFLDSASGELFF.